This TCR beta chain was identified during a study of shared clonotypes between healthy human individuals. Positively selected for CCR7, the CD45RO-negative cells used as naive CD8 cells excluded terminally differentiated effector memory CD45RA+ cells. Libraries were prepared by immunoSEQ multiplex PCR; TCRdb keeps only in-frame clonotypes and omits some of them. The sample includes some 740,000 clones, 80% to 95% of them seen just once. The clonotype was recovered from a man younger than 40 in good health. Input material: naive CD8+ T cells sorted from blood.

For the CDR3, the DNA is TGTGCCAGCAGCGCGGCGGGACGCCCCTACGAGCAGTACTTC. It translates to CASSAAGRPYEQYF. This chain links TRBV9 with TRBJ2-7; D might be TRBD2 (6 bases). The CDR3 runs 14 residues. V was cut by 3 bases and J by 2 bases, with 12 bases left in between. Germline assignment: CDR1 SGDLS and CDR2 YYNGEE.